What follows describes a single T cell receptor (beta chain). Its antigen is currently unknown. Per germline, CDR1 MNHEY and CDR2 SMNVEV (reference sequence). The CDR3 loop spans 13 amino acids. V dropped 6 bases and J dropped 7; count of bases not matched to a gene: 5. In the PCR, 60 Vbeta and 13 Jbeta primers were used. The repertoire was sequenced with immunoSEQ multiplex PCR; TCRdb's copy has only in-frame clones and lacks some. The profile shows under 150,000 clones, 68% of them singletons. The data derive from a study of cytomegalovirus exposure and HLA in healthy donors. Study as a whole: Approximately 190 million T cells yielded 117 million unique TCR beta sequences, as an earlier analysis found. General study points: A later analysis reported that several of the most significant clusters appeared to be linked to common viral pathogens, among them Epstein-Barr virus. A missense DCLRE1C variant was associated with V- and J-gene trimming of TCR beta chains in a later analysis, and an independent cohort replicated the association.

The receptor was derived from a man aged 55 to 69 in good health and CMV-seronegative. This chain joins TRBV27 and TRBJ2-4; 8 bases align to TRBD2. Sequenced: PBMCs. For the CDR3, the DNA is TGTGCCAGCAGGCCGGGAGGGTTGAACATTCAGTACTTC. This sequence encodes CASRPGGLNIQYF.